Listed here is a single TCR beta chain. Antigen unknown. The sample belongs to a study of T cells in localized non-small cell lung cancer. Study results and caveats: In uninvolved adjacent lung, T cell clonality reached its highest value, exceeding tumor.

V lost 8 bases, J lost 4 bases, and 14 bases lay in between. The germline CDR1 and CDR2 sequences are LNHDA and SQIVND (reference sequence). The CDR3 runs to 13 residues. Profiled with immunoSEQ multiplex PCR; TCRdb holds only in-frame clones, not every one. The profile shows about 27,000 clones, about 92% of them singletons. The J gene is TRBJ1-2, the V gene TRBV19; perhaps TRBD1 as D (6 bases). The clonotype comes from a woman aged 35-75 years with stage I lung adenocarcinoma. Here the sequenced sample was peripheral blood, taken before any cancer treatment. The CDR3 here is CASSTTGGYGYTF. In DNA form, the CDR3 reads TGTGCCAGTTCTACGACAGGCGGCTATGGCTACACCTTC.